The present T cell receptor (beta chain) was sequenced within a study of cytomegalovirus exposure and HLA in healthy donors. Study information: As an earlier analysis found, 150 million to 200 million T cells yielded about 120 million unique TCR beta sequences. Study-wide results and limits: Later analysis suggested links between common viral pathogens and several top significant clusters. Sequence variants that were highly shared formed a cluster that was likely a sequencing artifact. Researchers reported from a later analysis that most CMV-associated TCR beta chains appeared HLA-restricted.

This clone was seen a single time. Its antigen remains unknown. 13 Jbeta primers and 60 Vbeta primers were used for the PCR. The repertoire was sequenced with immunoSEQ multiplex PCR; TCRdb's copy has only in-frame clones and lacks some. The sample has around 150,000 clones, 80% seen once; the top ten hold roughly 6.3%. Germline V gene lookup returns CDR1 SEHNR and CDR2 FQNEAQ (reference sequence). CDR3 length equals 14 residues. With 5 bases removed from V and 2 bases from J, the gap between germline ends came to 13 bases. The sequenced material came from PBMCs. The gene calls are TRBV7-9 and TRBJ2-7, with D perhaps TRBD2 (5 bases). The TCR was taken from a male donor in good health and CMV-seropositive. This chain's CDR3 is CASSPWTGPYEQYF. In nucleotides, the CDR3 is TGTGCCAGCAGCCCATGGACTGGCCCCTACGAGCAGTACTTC.